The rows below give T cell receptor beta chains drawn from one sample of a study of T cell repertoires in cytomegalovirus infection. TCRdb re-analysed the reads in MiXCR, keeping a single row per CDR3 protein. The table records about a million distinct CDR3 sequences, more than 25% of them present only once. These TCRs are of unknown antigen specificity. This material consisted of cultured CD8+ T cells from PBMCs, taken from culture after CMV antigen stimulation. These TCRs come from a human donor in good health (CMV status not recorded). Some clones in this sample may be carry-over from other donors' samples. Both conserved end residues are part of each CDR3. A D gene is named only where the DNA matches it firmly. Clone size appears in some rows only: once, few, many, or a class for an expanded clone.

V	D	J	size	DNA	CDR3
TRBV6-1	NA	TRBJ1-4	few	TGTGCCAGCAACGGAAGGGGGGCAACTAATGAAAAACTGTTTTTT	CASNGRGATNEKLFF
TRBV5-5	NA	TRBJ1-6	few	TGTGCCAGCAGCACGTTAGATGAATATAATTCACCCCTCCACTTT	CASSTLDEYNSPLHF
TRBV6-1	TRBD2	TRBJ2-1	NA	TGTGCCAGCAGTCAGGAGCGGGGGGGCTGTTTCTTC	CASSQERGGCFF
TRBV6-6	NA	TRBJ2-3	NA	TGTGCCAGCAGTTACTCGATTGGGGCTCCACCAAGCGCAGATACGCAGTATTTT	CASSYSIGAPPSADTQYF
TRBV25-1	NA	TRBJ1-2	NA	TGTGCCAGCAGTGATCACCTTGGGGGGTTCGGCTATGGCTACACCTTC	CASSDHLGGFGYGYTF
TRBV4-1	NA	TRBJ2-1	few	TGCGCCAGCAGCGAAGATAGGTGGGAGGGGGATGAGCAGTTCTTC	CASSEDRWEGDEQFF
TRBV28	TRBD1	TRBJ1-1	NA	TGTGCCAGCAGTTTCAGGGGGGATCACACTGAAGCTTTCTTT	CASSFRGDHTEAFF
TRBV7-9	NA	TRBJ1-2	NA	TGTGCCAGCAGCTTAGTAGGGTACGTCCGGAATGGCTACACCTTC	CASSLVGYVRNGYTF
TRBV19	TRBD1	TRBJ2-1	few	TGTGCCAGTGCCTCCGTGGACAGGGGTGATGAGCAGTTCTTC	CASASVDRGDEQFF
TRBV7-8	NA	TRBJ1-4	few	TGTGCCAGCAGCTTAGAACAGGTCCCTAATGAAAAACTGTTTTTT	CASSLEQVPNEKLFF
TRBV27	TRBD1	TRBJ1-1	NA	TGTGCCAGCACCCCGTTTGATCAGGGGGCGTACACTGAAGCTTTCTTT	CASTPFDQGAYTEAFF
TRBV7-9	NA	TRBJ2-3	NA	TGTGCCAGCAGCGATGGAGTGACAGATACGCAGTATTTT	CASSDGVTDTQYF
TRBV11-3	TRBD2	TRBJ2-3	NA	TGTGCCAGCAGCTTAAGGTCGGGGGGTATCACAGATACGCAGTATTTT	CASSLRSGGITDTQYF
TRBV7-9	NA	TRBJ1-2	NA	TGTGCCAGCAGCTTTTCAGTGCGGGCGGACTATGGCTACACCTTC	CASSFSVRADYGYTF
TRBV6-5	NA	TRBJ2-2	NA	TGTGCCAGCAGTCCTTTGAGGGCCGGGGTCGGGGAGCTGTTTTTT	CASSPLRAGVGELFF
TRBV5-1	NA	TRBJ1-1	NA	TGCGCCAGCAGCTCTCATGGGGCGAACACTGAAGCTTTCTTT	CASSSHGANTEAFF
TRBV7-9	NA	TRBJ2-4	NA	TGTGCCAGCAGCTTAGAGGCAGGGCTGGAGTACTTC	CASSLEAGLEYF
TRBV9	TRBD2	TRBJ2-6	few	TGTGCCAGCGGTTTGCCGGGACTAGTCTCTGGGGCCAACGTCCTGACTTTC	CASGLPGLVSGANVLTF
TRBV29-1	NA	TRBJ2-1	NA	TGCAGCGTTGAGGGACGGAAAAGCTCCTACAATGAGCAGTTCTTC	CSVEGRKSSYNEQFF
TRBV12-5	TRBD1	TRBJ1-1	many	TGTGCTAGTGGTTTCGCCATAGGTCTCCGGGACAGGCCGACTGAAGCTTTCTTT	CASGFAIGLRDRPTEAFF
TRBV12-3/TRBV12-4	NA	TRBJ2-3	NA	TGTGCCAGCAGTTTAGCCGACATCACAGATACGCAGTATTTT	CASSLADITDTQYF
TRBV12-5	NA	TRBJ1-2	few	TGTGCTAGTGGTTTGGTACCCCATAACTATGGCTACACCTTC	CASGLVPHNYGYTF
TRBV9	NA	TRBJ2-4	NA	TGTGCCAGCAGCGTAGGACCAGCAGCCAAAAACATTCAGTACTTC	CASSVGPAAKNIQYF
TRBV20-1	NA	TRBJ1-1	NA	TGCAGTGCCAAGACGCAGTTCACTGAAGCTTTCTTT	CSAKTQFTEAFF
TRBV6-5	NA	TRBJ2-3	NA	TGTGCCAGCAGTCGACAGGGAGGGTCGAATACGCAGTATTTT	CASSRQGGSNTQYF
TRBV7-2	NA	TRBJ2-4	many	TGTGCCAGCAGCTTACTCGGGGACCCAAAAAACATTCAGTACTTC	CASSLLGDPKNIQYF
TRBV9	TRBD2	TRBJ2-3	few	TGTGCCAGCACCCATAGCGGGGGGGCTGGAGATACGCAGTATTTT	CASTHSGGAGDTQYF
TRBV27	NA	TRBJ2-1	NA	TGTGCCAGCAGTTTATGGGGGGCCAATAATGAGCAGTTCTTC	CASSLWGANNEQFF
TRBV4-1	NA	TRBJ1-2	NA	TGCGCCAGCAGCCCTGTGGGGGGCGCGGAGGGCTACACCTTC	CASSPVGGAEGYTF
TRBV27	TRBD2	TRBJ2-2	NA	TGTGCCAGCAGTTCCTTAGCGGGGGGGCGGACCGGGGAGCTGTTTTTT	CASSSLAGGRTGELFF
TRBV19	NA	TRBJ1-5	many	TGTGCCAGCCTAATGGGGGGCAATCAGCCCCAGCATTTT	CASLMGGNQPQHF
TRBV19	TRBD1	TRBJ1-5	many	TGTGCCAGTAGCAACTGGGGACAGGGGGCGAGGTATAATCAGCCCCAGCATTTT	CASSNWGQGARYNQPQHF
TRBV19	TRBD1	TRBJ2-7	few	TGTGCCAGTAGCCCCGTATTGACAGGGGGGTACGAGCAGTACTTC	CASSPVLTGGYEQYF
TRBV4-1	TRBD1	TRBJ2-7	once	TGCGCCAGCAGCCCCTCCGGGACAGGGGACTACGAGCAGTACTTC	CASSPSGTGDYEQYF
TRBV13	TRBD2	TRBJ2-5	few	TGTGCCAGCAGCTTATTACTAGCGGGGGAACAAGAGACCCAGTACTTC	CASSLLLAGEQETQYF
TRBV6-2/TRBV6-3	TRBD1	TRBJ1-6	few	TGTGCCAGCAGTTACAAGGACAGGGGGAATTCACCCCTCCACTTT	CASSYKDRGNSPLHF
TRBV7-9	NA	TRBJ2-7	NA	TGTGCCAGCAGCCCTTGGACAGACTACGAGCAGTACTTC	CASSPWTDYEQYF
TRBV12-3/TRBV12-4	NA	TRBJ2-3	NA	TGTGCCAGCAGTTTATTTGTGATGTCAAGCATCGTTGGGTATACGCAGTATTTT	CASSLFVMSSIVGYTQYF
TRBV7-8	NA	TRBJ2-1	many	TGTGCCAGCAGCTTAGTATCTCGGGGTCTAAAGTCCTACAATGAGCAGTTCTTC	CASSLVSRGLKSYNEQFF
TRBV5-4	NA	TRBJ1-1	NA	TGTGCCAGCAGTTATTTCAGGGAGGGCACTGAAGCTTTCTTT	CASSYFREGTEAFF
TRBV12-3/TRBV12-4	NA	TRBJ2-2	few	TGTGCCAGCAGTTTAGACGCAGGGTACACCGGGGAGCTGTTTTTT	CASSLDAGYTGELFF
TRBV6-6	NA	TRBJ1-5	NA	TGTGCCAGCAGTTCGGGAATAGGGTCCAATCAGCCCCAGCATTTT	CASSSGIGSNQPQHF
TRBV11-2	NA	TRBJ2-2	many	TGTGCCAGCAGCTTAAGGGGCCCGAACACCGGGGAGCTGTTTTTT	CASSLRGPNTGELFF
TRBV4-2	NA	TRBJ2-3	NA	TGTGCCAGCAGCGGGCACTTGTCAGATACGCAGTATTTT	CASSGHLSDTQYF
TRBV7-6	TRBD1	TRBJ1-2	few	TGTGCCAGCAGCTTGGGGACAGCCGAATATGGCTACACCTTC	CASSLGTAEYGYTF
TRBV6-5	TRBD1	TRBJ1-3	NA	TGTGCCAGCAGCATAGACAGGGAAGCAGGAAACACCATATATTTT	CASSIDREAGNTIYF
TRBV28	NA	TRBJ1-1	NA	TGTGCCAGCAGTTTAAGGGGAGGGGGAGCTGAAGCTTTCTTT	CASSLRGGGAEAFF
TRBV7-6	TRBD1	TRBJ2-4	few	TGTGCCAGCAGTTGGCCCGGGACAGGGAGAACCAAAAACATTCAGTACTTC	CASSWPGTGRTKNIQYF
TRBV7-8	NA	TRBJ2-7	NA	TGTGCCAGCAGCGGGAGGACGGCAGATTACGAGCAGTACTTC	CASSGRTADYEQYF
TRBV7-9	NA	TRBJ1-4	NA	TGTGCCAGCAGCTTAACGTTTAGGACAGAGAACGAAAAACTGTTTTTT	CASSLTFRTENEKLFF
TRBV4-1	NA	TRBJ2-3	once	TGCGCCAGCAGCCAAGATCCAGCTAGCGGCACAGATACGCAGTATTTT	CASSQDPASGTDTQYF
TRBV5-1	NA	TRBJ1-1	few	TGCGCCAGCAGCTTGGCAGGGGCGCGGGGTGAAGCTTTCTTT	CASSLAGARGEAFF
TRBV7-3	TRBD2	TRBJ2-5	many	TGTGCCAGCAGCTTTCTAGCGGGGGAAGAGACCCAGTACTTC	CASSFLAGEETQYF
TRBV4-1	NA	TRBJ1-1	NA	TGCGCCAGCAGCCGCAAGTTGAACACTGAAGCTTTCTTT	CASSRKLNTEAFF
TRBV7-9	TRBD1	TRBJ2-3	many	TGTGCCAGCAGCTTATATGTTGGACAGGACACAGATACGCAGTATTTT	CASSLYVGQDTDTQYF
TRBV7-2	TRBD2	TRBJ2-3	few	TGTGCCAGCAGCCTTAGCGGGGGGGTCTCATTCGGCACAGATACGCAGTATTTT	CASSLSGGVSFGTDTQYF
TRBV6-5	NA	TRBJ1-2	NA	TGTGCCAGCAGTTACAACGATTGGGGGGCCGATGGCTACACCTTC	CASSYNDWGADGYTF